Described below is a single T cell receptor beta chain sequence and its context. Its antigen target is currently unknown. The junction does not match germline at one end; this may be a read error. The sample is drawn from a study of T cell repertoires in cytomegalovirus infection (dated by TCRdb to about 2019). As for the study more broadly: Alongside well-studied HLA-B-restricted epitopes, the peptide stimulations were aimed at recently identified HLA-C-restricted CMV epitopes, whose presentation resists viral immunomodulation. The HLA type of each donor mattered for the analysis, because public TCR beta signatures pointed to carriage of CMV infection along with the matching HLA type. What the study reported, not specific to this receptor: The ex vivo response was dominated by HLA-C-restricted CMV-specific TCR beta clonotypes, which also provided the single most frequent clonotype in two of eight donors. In both this cohort and an independent cohort of some 350 donors, the cumulative frequency of public TCR beta family members distinguished carriers of CMV infection plus the relevant HLA type.

The treatment or condition label here, explained by the study, means: in vitro stimulation with specific CMV peptide epitopes to enrich CMV-specific T cells. Sequencing took place on an Illumina HiSeq 1500. Clones were called with MiXCR by TCRdb after fastp trimmed the public reads at Q25, and only in-frame beta chains were retained. Merged by CDR3 protein, the rows form single entries marked with the most common genes and DNA. This sample gives some 200,000 distinct CDR3 sequences in total; about 39% of them show up just once. In total, the top ten clones hold 59% of the sample. Reading the germline V gene gives CDR1 SGHDT and CDR2 YYEEEE. The CDR3 starts with the cysteine, ends with the phenylalanine, and has 16 residues. Only the CDR3 DNA is retained, 48 bases long and in frame from the first base.

This sample comprised CD8+ T cells from cultured PBMCs, obtained from culture after CMV antigen stimulation. This sequence was found in a human donor in good health (CMV status not recorded). Some clones in this sample may be carry-over from other donors' samples. The sequence links TRBV5-6 to TRBJ1-2, and possibly TRBD1, on 5 matching bases. The CDR3 protein: CASSSTARRLNYVYTF. In nucleotides, the sequence is TGTGCCAGCAGCTCGACAGCTAGGAGGTTGAACTATGTCTACACCTTC.